The 16 T cell receptor beta chains listed next were all sequenced from one sample in a study of blood T cell repertoires in COVID-19. TCRdb's table, derived via immunoSEQ multiplex PCR, lists solely in-frame clones and lacks some. The sample includes 170,000 or so clones, 70% to 90% of them seen just once. The sequenced sample consisted of peripheral blood. Source of these receptors: a man aged 45-65 years with active or convalescent COVID-19.

The J gene is TRBJ1-5, the V gene TRBV28; possibly TRBD1 for D (6 bases). The CDR3 covers 17 residues. From germline, CDR1 is MDHEN and CDR2 SYDVKM. V lost 7 bases to trimming and J lost 8 bases, with 27 bases between them. CDR3 DNA sequence: TGTGCCAGCATCCCCCTACCTCCACAGGGCCGCTGGGAGCCCCAGCATTTT. Protein product: CASIPLPPQGRWEPQHF.

This chain joins TRBV9 and TRBJ2-1, with 9 bases matching TRBD2. This CDR3 has 14 residues. CDR1 is SGDLS and CDR2 is YYNGEE in the germline V gene. V was clipped by 3 bases and J by 9 bases; unmatched bases: 7. The CDR3 region has the DNA TGTGCCAGCAGCGGAGTAGCGGGAGTCGGTGAGCAGTTCTTC. Translation gives CASSGVAGVGEQFF.

V is TRBV7-9 and J is TRBJ2-7; 10 nucleotides agree with TRBD1. Germline trimming cut 5 bases from V and 3 bases from J; bases unmatched to any gene: 7. Germline-derived CDR1 and CDR2 are SEHNR and FQNEAQ (reference sequence). The length of the CDR3 is 15 residues. This CDR3 reads CASSAPGQGFYEQYF. CDR3 bases: TGTGCCAGCAGCGCCCCGGGACAGGGGTTCTACGAGCAGTACTTC. The full variable domain, rest sourced from reference TRBV7-9 and TRBJ2-7, is DTGVSQNPRHKITKRGQNVTFRCDPISEHNRLYWYRQTLGQGPEFLTYFQNEAQLEKSRLLSDRFSAERPKGSFSTLEIQRTEQGDSAMYLCASSAPGQGFYEQYFGPGTRLTVT.

The rearrangement links TRBV6-2 or TRBV6-3 to TRBJ1-6, with 7 bases lining up with TRBD1. The CDR3 totals 14 residues. V dropped 4 bases and J dropped 7; count of bases not matched to a gene: 4. Germline V gene sequence: CDR1 MNHEY, CDR2 SVGEGT. This chain's CDR3 is CASSSYRGNSPLHF. CDR3 coding DNA: TGTGCCAGCAGTTCGTACAGGGGCAATTCACCCCTCCACTTT.

This chain links TRBV4-1 with TRBJ2-7; a weak D match, TRBD2 (5 bases). The CDR3 spans 17 residues. Per germline, CDR1 MGHRA and CDR2 YSYEKL. Deletions cut 0 bases from V and 3 bases from J, with 18 bases between. The CDR3, as DNA: TGCGCCAGCAGCCAAGATTCGTCCGGGATAGTGAGCTACGAGCAGTACTTC. Translating gives CASSQDSSGIVSYEQYF.

V is TRBV6-5 and J is TRBJ1-4, with a weak D call TRBD1 (5 bases). CDR3 length equals 13 residues. Trimming took off 6 bases at V and 13 bases at J, with 18 bases between the two ends. Germline CDR1 is MNHEY and CDR2 is SVGAGI. The CDR3 region is CASRAGGEKLLFF. The DNA for the CDR3 is TGTGCCAGCAGGGCCGGGGGTGAAAAATTACTGTTTTTT.

V is TRBV5-6 and J is TRBJ1-3; D unresolved. Germline CDR1 SGHDT, CDR2 YYEEEE. V gave up 4 bases and J gave up 0 bases, with 14 bases separating them. The CDR3 spans 16 residues. The CDR3 DNA reads TGTGCCAGCAGCACACCGGGTCCTAGCTCTGGAAACACCATATATTTT. This gives the protein CASSTPGPSSGNTIYF.

This chain joins TRBV5-1 and TRBJ1-4; a weak D match, TRBD1 (5 bases). Deletions cut 6 bases from V and 8 bases from J, with 17 bases between. This CDR3 comprises 14 residues. CDR1 SGHRS and CDR2 YFSETQ come from the germline V gene. Here the CDR3 reads CASKAGPREEKLFF. The DNA for the CDR3 is TGCGCCAGCAAAGCGGGGCCACGGGAGGAAAAACTGTTTTTT. Filled out from reference TRBV5-1 and TRBJ1-4, the complete variable domain reads KAGVTQTPRYLIKTRGQQVTLSCSPISGHRSVSWYQQTPGQGLQFLFEYFSETQRNKGNFPGRFSGRQFSNSRSEMNVSTLELGDSALYLCASKAGPREEKLFFGSGTQLSVL.

This sequence joins TRBV15 and TRBJ1-3, with D unclear. Germline V CDR1 and CDR2: LNHNV, YYDKDF (reference sequence). This CDR3 region has 14 residues. V lost 8 bases and J 0 bases, leaving 11 bases between the germline ends. CDR3 DNA: TGTGCCACCGCTAAAACGGGCTCTGGAAACACCATATATTTT. Translating gives CATAKTGSGNTIYF.

The CDR3 DNA sequence: TGCAGCGGGGATACGCTAGCGGGAGCATCGACAGATACGCAGTATTTT. This encodes CSGDTLAGASTDTQYF. The rearrangement joins TRBV29-1 to TRBJ2-3; 10 bases are shared with TRBD2. The CDR3 is made up of 16 amino acids. Germline V gene lookup returns CDR1 SQVTM and CDR2 ANQGSEA. The V and J ends lost 7 bases and 3 bases, in that order; junction bases with no gene match: 13.

The chain recombines TRBV29-1 with TRBJ1-1; TRBD1 matches at 7 bases. The CDR3 sequence is 13 residues long. V was clipped by 3 bases and J by 6 bases; unmatched bases: 7. Germline V gene sequence: CDR1 SQVTM, CDR2 ANQGSEA. The CDR3 here is CSVDGNRGPEAFF. The CDR3 DNA sequence: TGCAGCGTTGATGGAAACAGGGGCCCTGAAGCTTTCTTT.

The chain links TRBV29-1 to TRBJ2-6; 11 positions agree with TRBD2. The CDR3 covers 18 residues. Losses at the gene ends were 6 bases for V and 4 bases for J; bases not matched to a gene: 14. Germline-derived CDR1 and CDR2 are SQVTM and ANQGSEA. The CDR3 sequence: CSVAWLAGGRPGANVLTF. The CDR3 DNA reads TGCAGCGTCGCTTGGCTAGCGGGAGGCCGGCCCGGGGCCAACGTCCTGACTTTC.

CDR3 amino acids: CASRDRNTEAFF. Written as DNA, the CDR3 is TGTGCCAGCAGAGACAGGAACACTGAAGCTTTCTTT. The chain combines TRBV12-3 or TRBV12-4 with TRBJ1-1; D is perhaps TRBD1 (5 bases). V lost 6 bases and J 1 base, leaving 6 bases between the germline ends. This CDR3 has 12 amino acids.

The chain employs TRBV19 and TRBJ1-5; no reliable D call. This CDR3 contains 15 residues. Looked up from germline, CDR1 is LNHDA and CDR2 is SQIVND (reference sequence). V shed 2 bases and J shed 0 bases, with 8 bases lying between them. The CDR3 loop is CASSIPPYSNQPQHF. The CDR3, as DNA: TGTGCCAGTAGTATACCCCCTTATAGCAATCAGCCCCAGCATTTT.

V gene TRBV2 combines with J gene TRBJ1-2, with 7 bases matching TRBD1. This CDR3 is built from 13 residues. V trimming: 7 bases; J trimming: 3 bases; junction bases outside the gene matches: 5. Germline-derived CDR1 and CDR2 are SNHLY and FYNNEI. The CDR3 sequence is CASKTGMDYGYTF. In DNA form, the CDR3 reads TGTGCCAGCAAGACAGGGATGGACTATGGCTACACCTTC. Full variable domain (remainder filled in from reference TRBV2 and TRBJ1-2): EPEVTQTPSHQVTQMGQEVILRCVPISNHLYFYWYRQILGQKVEFLVSFYNNEISEKSEIFDDQFSVERPDGSNFTLKIRSTKLEDSAMYFCASKTGMDYGYTFGSGTRLTVV.

This clone has a single count. The chain couples TRBV30 to TRBJ2-5; D is uncertain. The length of the CDR3 is 10 residues. Germline CDR1 is GTSNPN and CDR2 is SVGIG (reference sequence). The V gene lost 4 bases and the J gene lost 4 bases, with 4 bases spanning the gap. The CDR3 here is CAWTGETQYF. CDR3 DNA: TGTGCCTGGACGGGAGAGACCCAGTACTTC.